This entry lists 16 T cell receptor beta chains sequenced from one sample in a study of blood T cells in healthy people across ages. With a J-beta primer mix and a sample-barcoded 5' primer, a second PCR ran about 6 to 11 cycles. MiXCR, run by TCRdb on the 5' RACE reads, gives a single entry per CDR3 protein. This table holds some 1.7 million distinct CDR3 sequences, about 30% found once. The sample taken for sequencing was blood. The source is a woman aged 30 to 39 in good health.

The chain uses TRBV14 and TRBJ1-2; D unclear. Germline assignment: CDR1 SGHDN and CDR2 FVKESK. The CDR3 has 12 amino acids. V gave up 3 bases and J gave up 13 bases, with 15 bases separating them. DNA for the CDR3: TGTGCCAGCAGCCAGAACACCGGCCATGCCACCTTC. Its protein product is CASSQNTGHATF.

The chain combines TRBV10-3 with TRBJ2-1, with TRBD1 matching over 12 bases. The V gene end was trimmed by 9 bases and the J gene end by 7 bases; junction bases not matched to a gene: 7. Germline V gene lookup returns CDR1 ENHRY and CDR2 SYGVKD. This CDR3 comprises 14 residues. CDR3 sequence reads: CAIRPGQGANEQFF. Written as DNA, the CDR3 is TGTGCCATTCGCCCGGGACAGGGGGCTAATGAGCAGTTCTTC.

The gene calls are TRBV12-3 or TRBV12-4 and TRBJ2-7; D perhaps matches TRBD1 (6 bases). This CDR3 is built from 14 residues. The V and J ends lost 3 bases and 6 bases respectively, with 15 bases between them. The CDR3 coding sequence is TGTGCCAGCAGTTTTGGGCAAACAGGGCCCGAGCAGTACTTC. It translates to CASSFGQTGPEQYF.

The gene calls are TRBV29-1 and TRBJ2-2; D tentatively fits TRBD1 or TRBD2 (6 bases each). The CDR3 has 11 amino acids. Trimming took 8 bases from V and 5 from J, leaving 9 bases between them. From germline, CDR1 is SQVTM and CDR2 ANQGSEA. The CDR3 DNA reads TGCAGCTTAGGGGGGACCGGGGAGCTGTTTTTT. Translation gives CSLGGTGELFF.

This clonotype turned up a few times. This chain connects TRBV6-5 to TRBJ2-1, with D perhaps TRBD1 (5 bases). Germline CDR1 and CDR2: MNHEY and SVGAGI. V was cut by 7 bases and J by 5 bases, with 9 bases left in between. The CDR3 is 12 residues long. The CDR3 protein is CASKQGNNEQFF. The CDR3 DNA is TGTGCCAGCAAGCAGGGCAACAATGAGCAGTTCTTC.

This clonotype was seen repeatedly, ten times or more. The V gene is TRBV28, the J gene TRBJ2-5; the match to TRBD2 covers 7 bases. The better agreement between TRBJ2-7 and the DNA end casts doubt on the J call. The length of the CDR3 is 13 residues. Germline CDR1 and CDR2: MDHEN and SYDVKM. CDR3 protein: CASSPAAGDEQYF. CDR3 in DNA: TGTGCCAGCAGCCCCGCGGCGGGAGACGAGCAGTACTTC.

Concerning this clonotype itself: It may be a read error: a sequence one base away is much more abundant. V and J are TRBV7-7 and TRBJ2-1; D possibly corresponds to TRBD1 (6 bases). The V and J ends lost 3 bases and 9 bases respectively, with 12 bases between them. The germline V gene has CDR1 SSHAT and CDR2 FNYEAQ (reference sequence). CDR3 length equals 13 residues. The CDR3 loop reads CASSLGAWGEQFF. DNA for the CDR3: TGTGCCAGCAGCTTGGGGGCGTGGGGTGAGCAGTTCTTC. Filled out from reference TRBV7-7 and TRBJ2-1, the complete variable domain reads GAGVSQSPRYKVTKRGQDVTLRCDPISSHATLYWYQQALGQGPEFLTYFNYEAQPDKSGLPSDRFSAERPEGSISTLTIQRTEQRDSAMYRCASSLGAWGEQFFGPGTRLTVL.

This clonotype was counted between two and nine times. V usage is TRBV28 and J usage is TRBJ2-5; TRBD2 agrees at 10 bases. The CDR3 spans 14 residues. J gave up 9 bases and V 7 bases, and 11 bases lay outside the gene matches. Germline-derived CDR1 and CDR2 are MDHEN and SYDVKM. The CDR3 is CASNSSGGREAQYF. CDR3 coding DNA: TGTGCCAGCAATTCTAGCGGGGGACGGGAGGCCCAGTACTTC.

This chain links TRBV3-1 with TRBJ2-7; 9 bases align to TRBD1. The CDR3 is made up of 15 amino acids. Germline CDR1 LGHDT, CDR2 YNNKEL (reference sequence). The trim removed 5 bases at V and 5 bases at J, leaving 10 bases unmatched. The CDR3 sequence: CASSGMGQGSNEQYF. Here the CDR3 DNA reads TGTGCCAGCAGCGGAATGGGACAGGGCTCTAACGAGCAGTACTTC.

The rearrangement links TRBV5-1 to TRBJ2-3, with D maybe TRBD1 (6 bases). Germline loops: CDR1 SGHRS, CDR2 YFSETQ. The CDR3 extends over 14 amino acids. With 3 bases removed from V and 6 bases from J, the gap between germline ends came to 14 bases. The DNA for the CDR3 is TGCGCCAGCAGCTCGGGACATGGGGCCGATACGCAGTATTTT. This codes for CASSSGHGADTQYF. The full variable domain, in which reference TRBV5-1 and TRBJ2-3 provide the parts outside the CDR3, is KAGVTQTPRYLIKTRGQQVTLSCSPISGHRSVSWYQQTPGQGLQFLFEYFSETQRNKGNFPGRFSGRQFSNSRSEMNVSTLELGDSALYLCASSSGHGADTQYFGPGTRLTVL.

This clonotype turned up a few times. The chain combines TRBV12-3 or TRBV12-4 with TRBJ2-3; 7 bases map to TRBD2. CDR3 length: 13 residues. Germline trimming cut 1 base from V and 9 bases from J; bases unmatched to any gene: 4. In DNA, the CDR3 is TGTGCCAGCAGTTTAGGAGCGGGGACCACGCAGTATTTT. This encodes CASSLGAGTTQYF.

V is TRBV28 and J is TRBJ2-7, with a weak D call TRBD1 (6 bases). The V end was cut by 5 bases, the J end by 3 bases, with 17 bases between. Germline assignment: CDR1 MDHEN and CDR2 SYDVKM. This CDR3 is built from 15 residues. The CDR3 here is CASSTPPGQNYEQYF. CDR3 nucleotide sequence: TGTGCCAGCAGTACGCCTCCCGGACAGAACTACGAGCAGTACTTC.

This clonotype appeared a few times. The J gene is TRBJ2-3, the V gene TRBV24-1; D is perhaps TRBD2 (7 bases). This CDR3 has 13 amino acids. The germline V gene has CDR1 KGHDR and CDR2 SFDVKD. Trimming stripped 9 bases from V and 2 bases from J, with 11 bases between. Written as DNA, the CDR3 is TGTGCCACCGCGGGGGCCTACACAGATACGCAGTATTTT. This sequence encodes CATAGAYTDTQYF.

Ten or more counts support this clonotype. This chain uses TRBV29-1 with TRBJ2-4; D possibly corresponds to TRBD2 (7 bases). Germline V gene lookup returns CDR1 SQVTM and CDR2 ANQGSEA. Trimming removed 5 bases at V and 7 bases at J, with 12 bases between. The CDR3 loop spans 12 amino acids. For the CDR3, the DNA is TGCAGCGTTTCAGGGAGGGGGAACATTCAGTACTTC. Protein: CSVSGRGNIQYF.

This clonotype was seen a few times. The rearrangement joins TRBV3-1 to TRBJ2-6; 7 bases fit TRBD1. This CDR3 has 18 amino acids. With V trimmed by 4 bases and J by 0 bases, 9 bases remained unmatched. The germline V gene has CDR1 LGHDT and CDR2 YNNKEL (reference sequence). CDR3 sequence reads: CASSPKRTGRSGANVLTF. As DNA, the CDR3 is TGTGCCAGCAGCCCAAAACGGACAGGCCGCTCTGGGGCCAACGTCCTGACTTTC.

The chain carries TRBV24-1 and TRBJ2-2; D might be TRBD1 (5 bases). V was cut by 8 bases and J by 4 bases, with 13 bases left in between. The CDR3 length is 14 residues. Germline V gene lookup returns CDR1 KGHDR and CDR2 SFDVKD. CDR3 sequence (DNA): TGTGCCACCAAGGGGCCTATGGGCACCGGGGAGCTGTTTTTT. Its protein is CATKGPMGTGELFF.